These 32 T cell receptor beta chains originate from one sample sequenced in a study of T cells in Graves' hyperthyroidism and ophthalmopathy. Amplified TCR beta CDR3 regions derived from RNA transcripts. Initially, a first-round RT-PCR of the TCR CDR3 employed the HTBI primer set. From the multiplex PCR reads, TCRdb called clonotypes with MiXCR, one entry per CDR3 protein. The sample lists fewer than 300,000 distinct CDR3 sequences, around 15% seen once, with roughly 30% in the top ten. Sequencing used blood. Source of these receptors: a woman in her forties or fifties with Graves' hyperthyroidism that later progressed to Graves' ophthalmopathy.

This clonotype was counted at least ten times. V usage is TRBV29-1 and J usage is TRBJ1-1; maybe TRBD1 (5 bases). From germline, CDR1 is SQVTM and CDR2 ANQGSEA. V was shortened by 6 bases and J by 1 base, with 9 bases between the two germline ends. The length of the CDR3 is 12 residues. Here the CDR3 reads CSVRQRNTEAFF. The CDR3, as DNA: TGCAGCGTACGACAGAGGAACACTGAAGCTTTCTTT.

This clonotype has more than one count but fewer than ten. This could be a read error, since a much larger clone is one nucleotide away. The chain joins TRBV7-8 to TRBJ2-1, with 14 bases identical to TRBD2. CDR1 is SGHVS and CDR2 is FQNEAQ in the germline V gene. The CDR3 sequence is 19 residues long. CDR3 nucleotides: TGTGTCAGCAGCTTAAGGGAAGGGACTAGCGGGAGAGGTCGTAATGAGCAGTTCTTC. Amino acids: CVSSLREGTSGRGRNEQFF.

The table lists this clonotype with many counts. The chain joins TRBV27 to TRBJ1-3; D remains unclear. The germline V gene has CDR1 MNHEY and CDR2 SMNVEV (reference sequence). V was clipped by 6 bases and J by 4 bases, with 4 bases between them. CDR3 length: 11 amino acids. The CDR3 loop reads CASRAGNTIYF. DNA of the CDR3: TGTGCCAGCAGGGCCGGAAACACCATATATTTT.

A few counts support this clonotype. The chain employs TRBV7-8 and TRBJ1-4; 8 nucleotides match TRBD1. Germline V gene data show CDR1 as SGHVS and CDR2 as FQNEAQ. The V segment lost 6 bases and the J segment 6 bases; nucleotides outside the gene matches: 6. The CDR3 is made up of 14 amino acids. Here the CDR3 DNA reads TGTGCCAGCAGGGAACAGGGGGTGGATGAAAAACTGTTTTTT. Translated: CASREQGVDEKLFF.

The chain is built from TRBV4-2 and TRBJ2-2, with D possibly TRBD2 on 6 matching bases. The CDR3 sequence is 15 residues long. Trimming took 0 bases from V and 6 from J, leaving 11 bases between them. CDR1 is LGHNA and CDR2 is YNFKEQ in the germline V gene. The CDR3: CASSQEEGLAGELFF. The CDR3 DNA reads TGTGCCAGCAGCCAAGAGGAGGGTCTGGCCGGGGAGCTGTTTTTT.

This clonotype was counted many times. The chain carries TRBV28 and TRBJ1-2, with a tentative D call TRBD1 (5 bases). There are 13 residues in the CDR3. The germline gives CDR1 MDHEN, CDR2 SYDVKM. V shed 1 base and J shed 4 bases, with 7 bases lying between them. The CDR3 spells CASSLSRVYGYTF. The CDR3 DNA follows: TGTGCCAGCAGTTTATCCAGGGTCTATGGCTACACCTTC.

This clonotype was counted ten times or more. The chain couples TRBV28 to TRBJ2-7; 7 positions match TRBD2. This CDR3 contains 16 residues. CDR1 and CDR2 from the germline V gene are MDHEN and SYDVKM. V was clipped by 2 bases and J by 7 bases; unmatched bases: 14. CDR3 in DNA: TGTGCCAGCAGTTTAGGTACGGGACTACCGGTGGTGGAGCAGTACTTC. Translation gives CASSLGTGLPVVEQYF.

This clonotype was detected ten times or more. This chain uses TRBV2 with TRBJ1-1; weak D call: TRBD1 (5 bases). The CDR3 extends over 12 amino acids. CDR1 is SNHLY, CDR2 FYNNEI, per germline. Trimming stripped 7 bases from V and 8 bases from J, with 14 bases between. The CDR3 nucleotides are TGTGCCAGCACCGAGGACAAAGCCGAAGCTTTCTTT. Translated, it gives CASTEDKAEAFF.

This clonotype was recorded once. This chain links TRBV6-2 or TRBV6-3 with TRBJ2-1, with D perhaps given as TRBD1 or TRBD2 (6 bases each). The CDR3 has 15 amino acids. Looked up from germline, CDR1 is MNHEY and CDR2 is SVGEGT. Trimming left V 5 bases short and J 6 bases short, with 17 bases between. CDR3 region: CASSPGASYVNEQFF. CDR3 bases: TGTGCCAGCAGTCCGGGGGCCTCCTATGTCAATGAGCAGTTCTTC.

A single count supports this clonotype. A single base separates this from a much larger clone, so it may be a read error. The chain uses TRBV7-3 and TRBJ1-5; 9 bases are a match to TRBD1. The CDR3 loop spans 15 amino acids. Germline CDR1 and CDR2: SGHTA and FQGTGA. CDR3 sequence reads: CASGGQGIGNQPQRF. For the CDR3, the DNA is TGTGCCAGCGGTGGACAGGGGATAGGAAATCAGCCCCAGCGTTTT.

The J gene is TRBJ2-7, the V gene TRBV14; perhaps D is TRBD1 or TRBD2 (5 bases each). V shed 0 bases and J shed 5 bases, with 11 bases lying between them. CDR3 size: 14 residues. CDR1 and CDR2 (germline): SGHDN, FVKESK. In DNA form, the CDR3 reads TGTGCCAGCAGCCAAGAAGGTCGAGGGGACGAGCAGTACTTC. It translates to CASSQEGRGDEQYF.

CDR3 protein: CASSYRGGDYGYTF. As DNA, the CDR3 is TGTGCCAGCAGTTACAGGGGGGGCGACTATGGCTACACCTTC. This chain uses TRBV6-9 with TRBJ1-2; TRBD1 agrees at 7 bases. This CDR3 has 14 residues. The V gene end was trimmed by 3 bases and the J gene end by 3 bases; junction bases not matched to a gene: 4. The germline V gene has CDR1 MNHGY and CDR2 SVAAGI.

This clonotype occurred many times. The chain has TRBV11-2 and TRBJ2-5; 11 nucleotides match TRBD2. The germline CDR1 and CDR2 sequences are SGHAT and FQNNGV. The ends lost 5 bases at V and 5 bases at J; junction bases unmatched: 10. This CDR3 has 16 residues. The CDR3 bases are TGTGCCAGCAGCATTATAGCGGGAGGGCGGGGGGAGACCCAGTACTTC. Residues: CASSIIAGGRGETQYF.

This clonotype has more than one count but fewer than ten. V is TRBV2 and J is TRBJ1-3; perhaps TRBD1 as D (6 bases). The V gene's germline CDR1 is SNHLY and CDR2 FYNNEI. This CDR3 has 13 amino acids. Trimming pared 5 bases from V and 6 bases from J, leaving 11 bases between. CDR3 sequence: CASSFGQTNTIYF. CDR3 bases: TGTGCCAGCAGTTTTGGACAGACAAACACCATATATTTT.

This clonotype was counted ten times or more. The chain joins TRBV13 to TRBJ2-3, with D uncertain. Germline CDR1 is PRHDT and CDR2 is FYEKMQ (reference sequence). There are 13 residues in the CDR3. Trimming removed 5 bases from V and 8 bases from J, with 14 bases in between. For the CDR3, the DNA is TGTGCCAGCAGCCACCCAACGGACCGTACGCAGTATTTT. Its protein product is CASSHPTDRTQYF.

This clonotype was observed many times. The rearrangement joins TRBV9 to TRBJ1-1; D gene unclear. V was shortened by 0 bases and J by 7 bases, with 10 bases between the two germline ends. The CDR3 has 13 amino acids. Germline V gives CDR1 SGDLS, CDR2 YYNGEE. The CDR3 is CASSVVRRFEAFF. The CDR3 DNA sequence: TGTGCCAGCAGCGTAGTCCGGCGATTTGAAGCTTTCTTT.

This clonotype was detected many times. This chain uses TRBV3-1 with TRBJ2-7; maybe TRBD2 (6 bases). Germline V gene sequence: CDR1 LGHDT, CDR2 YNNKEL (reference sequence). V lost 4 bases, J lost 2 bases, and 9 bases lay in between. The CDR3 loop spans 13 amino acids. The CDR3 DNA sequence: TGTGCCAGCAGCCCCCGGGGGACCTACGAGCAGTACTTC. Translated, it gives CASSPRGTYEQYF.

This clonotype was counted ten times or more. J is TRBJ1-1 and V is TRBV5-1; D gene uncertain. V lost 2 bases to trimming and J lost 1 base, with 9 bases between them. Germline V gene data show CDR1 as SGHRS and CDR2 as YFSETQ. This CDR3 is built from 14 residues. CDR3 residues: CASSFSTSNTEAFF. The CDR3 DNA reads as TGCGCCAGCAGCTTTTCGACCTCGAACACTGAAGCTTTCTTT.

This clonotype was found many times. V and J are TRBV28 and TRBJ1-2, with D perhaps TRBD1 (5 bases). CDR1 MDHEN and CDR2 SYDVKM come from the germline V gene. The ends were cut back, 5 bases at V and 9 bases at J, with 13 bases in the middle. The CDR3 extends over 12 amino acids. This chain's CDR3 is CASSPQGARYTF. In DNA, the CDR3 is TGTGCCAGCAGTCCCCAGGGTGCTCGCTACACCTTC.

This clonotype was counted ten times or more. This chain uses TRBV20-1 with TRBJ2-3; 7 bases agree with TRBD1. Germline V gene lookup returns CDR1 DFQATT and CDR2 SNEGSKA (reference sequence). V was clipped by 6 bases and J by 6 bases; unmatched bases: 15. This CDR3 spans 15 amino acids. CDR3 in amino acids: CSATDPGRGWDTQYF. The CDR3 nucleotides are TGCAGTGCCACGGACCCAGGCAGGGGGTGGGATACGCAGTATTTT.

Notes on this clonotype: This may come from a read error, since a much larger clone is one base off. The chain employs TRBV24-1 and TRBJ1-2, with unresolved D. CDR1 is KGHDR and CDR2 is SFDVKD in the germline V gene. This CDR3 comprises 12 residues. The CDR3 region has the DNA TGTGCCACCAGTGATCCTAACTATGGCTACGCCTTC. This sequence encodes CATSDPNYGYAF.

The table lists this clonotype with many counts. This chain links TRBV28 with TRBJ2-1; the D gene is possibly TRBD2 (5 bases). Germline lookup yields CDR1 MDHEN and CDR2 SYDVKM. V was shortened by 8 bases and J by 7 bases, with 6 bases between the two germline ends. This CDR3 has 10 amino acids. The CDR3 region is CASEGNEQFF. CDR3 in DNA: TGTGCCAGCGAGGGAAATGAGCAGTTCTTC.

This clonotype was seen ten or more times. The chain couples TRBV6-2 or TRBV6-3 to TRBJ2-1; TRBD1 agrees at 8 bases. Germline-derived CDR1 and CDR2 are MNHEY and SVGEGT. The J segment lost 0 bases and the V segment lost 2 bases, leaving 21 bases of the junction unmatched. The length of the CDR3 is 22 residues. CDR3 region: CASSYGLQGGVRRSYSYNEQFF. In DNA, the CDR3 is TGTGCCAGCAGTTACGGGCTACAGGGGGGAGTGCGAAGAAGTTACTCCTACAATGAGCAGTTCTTC.

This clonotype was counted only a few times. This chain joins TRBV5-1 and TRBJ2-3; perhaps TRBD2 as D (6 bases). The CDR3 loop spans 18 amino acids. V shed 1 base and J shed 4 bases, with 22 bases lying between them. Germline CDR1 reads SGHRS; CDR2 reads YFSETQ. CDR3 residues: CASSLWVRENMVADTQYF. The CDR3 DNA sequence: TGCGCCAGCAGCTTGTGGGTTCGGGAGAACATGGTCGCAGATACGCAGTATTTT.

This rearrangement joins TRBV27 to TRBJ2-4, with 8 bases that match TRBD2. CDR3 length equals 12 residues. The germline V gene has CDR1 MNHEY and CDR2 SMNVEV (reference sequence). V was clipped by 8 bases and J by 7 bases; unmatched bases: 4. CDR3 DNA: TGTGCCAGCTCCGGGGGGGGCAACATTCAGTACTTC. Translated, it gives CASSGGGNIQYF.

Written as DNA, the CDR3 is TGTGCCAGCAGCTTGGGTGGTTTGGGAGAAGAGACCCAGTACTTC. Encoded protein: CASSLGGLGEETQYF. The J gene is TRBJ2-5, the V gene TRBV5-6; D is possibly TRBD2 (5 bases). The V and J ends lost 0 bases and 3 bases respectively, with 12 bases between them. The CDR3 covers 15 residues. CDR1 is SGHDT and CDR2 is YYEEEE in the germline V gene.

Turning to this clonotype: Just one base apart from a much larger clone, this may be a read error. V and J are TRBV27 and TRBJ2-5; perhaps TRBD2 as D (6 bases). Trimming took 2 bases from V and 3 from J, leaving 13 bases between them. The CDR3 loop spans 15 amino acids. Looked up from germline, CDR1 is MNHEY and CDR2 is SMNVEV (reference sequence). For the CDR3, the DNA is TGTGCCAGCAGTTTAGGAAAGCGGGTAGAAGAGACCCAGTACTTC. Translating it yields CASSLGKRVEETQYF.

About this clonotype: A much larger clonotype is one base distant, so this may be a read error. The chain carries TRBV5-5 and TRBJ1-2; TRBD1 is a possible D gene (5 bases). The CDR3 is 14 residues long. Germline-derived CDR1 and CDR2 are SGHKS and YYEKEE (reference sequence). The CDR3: CAGSYPGTAYGYTF. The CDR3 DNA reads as TGTGCCGGCAGCTACCCTGGGACGGCCTATGGCTACACCTTC.

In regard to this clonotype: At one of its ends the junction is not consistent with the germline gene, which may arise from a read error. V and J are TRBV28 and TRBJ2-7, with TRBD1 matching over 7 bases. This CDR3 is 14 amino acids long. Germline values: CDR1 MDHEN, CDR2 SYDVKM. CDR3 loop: CASSLRQGFYKQYF. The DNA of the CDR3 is TGTGCCAGCAGTTTAAGACAGGGCTTCTACAAGCAGTACTTC.

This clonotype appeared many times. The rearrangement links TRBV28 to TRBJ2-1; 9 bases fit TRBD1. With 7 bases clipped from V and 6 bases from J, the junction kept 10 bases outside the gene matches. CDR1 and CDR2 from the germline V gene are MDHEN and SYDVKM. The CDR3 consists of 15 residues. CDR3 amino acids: CASNMPGQGSNEQFF. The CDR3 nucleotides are TGTGCCAGCAATATGCCGGGACAGGGTTCCAATGAGCAGTTCTTC.

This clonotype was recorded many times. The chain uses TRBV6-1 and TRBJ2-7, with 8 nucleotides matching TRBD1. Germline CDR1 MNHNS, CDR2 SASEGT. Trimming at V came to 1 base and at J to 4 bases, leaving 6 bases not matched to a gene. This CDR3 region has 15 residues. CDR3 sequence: CASSEDDRGRYEQYF. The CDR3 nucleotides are TGTGCCAGCAGTGAAGATGACAGGGGTCGGTACGAGCAGTACTTC.

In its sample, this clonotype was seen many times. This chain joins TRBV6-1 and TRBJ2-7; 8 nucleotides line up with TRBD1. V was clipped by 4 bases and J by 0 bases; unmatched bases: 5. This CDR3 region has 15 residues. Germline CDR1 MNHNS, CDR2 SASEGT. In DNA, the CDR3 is TGTGCCAGCAGTGTAGGGCAGGGGGCCTCCTACGAGCAGTACTTC. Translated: CASSVGQGASYEQYF.